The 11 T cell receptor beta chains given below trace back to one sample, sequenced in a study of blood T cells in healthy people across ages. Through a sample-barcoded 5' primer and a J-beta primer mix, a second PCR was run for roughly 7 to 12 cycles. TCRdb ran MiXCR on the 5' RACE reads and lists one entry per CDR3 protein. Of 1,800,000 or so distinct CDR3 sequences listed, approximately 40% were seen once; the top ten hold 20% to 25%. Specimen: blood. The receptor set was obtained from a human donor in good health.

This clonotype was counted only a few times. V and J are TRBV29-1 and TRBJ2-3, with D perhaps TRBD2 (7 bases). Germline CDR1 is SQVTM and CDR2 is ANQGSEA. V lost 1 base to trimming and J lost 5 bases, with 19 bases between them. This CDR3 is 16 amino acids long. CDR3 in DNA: TGCAGCGTTGAAGGGGGCGGGGGACAAGGAGGAGATACGCAGTATTTT. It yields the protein CSVEGGGGQGGDTQYF.

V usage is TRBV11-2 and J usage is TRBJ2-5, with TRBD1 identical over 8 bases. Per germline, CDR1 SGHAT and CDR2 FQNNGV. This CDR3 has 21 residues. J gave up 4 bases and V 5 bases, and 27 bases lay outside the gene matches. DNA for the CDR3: TGTGCCAGCAGCAACCGCCGCCTTAGGCAGGGGGCCGGTTTGGGCGGAGAGACCCAGTACTTC. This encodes CASSNRRLRQGAGLGGETQYF.

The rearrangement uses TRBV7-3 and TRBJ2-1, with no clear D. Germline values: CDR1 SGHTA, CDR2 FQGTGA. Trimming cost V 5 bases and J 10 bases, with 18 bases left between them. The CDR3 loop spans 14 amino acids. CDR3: CASSPSLGSYEQFF. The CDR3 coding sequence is TGTGCCAGCAGCCCCTCGCTGGGGTCCTACGAGCAGTTCTTC.

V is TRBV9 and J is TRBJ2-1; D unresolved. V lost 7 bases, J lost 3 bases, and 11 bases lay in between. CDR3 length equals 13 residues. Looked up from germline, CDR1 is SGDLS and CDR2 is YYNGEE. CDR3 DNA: TGTGCCAGCTCCGCCGCCGGCTACAATGAGCAGTTCTTC. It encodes CASSAAGYNEQFF.

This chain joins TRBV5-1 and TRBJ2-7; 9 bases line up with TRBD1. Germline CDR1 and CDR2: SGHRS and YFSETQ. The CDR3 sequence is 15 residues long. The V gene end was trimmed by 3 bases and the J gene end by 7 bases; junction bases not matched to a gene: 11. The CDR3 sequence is CASSYNHGTGREQYF. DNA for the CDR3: TGCGCCAGCAGCTACAACCACGGGACAGGGCGGGAGCAGTACTTC. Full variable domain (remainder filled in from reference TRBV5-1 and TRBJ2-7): KAGVTQTPRYLIKTRGQQVTLSCSPISGHRSVSWYQQTPGQGLQFLFEYFSETQRNKGNFPGRFSGRQFSNSRSEMNVSTLELGDSALYLCASSYNHGTGREQYFGPGTRLTVT.

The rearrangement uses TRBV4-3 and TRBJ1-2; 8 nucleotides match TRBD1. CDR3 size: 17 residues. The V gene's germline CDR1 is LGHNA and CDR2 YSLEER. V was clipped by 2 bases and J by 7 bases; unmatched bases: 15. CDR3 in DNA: TGCGCCAGCAGCCAACGGAGACAGGGGAGGGTTGAGAGTGGCTACACCTTC. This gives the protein CASSQRRQGRVESGYTF.

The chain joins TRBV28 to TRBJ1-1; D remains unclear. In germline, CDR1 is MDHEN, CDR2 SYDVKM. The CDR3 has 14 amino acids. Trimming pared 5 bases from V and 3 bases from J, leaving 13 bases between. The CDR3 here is CASSPDLVYTEAFF. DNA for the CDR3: TGTGCCAGCAGTCCGGACCTGGTCTACACTGAAGCTTTCTTT.

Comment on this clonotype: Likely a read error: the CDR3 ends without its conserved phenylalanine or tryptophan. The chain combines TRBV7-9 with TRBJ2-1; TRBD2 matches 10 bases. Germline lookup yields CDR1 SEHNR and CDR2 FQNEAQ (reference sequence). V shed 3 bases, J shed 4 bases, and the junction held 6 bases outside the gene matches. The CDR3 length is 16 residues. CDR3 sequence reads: CASSFGSGGAYNEQFV. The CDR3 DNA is TGTGCCAGCAGCTTCGGAAGCGGGGGGGCATACAATGAGCAGTTCGTC.

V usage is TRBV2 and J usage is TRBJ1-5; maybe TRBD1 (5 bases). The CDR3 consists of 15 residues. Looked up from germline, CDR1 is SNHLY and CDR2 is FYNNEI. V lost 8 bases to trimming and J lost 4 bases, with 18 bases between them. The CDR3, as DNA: TGTGCCAGCGGGGAGGAGGGGTTGTCTAATCAGCCCCAGCATTTT. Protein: CASGEEGLSNQPQHF.

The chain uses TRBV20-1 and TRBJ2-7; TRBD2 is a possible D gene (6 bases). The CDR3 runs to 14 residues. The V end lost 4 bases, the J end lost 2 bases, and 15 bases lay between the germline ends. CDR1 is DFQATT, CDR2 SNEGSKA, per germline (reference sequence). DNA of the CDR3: TGCAGTGCTACTCCGGGACTGGAGACCTACGAGCAGTACTTC. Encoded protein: CSATPGLETYEQYF.

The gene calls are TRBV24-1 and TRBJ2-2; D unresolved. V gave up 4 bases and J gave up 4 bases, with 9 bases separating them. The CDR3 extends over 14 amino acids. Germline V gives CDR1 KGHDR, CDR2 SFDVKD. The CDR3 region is CATSDPSRTGELFF. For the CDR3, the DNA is TGTGCCACCAGTGACCCGAGCCGCACCGGGGAGCTGTTTTTT.